Listed here are 3 T cell receptor beta chains from one sample, sequenced in a study of blood T cells in healthy people across ages. A second about 6 to 12 cycle PCR used barcoded and J-beta primers. TCRdb redid the calling of the 5' RACE reads with MiXCR, one entry per CDR3 protein. The table shows a few hundred thousand distinct CDR3 sequences, with approximately 51% occurring only once. Sequencing was performed on blood. The source of these receptors is a man in his sixties in good health.

This clonotype was counted a few times. A much larger clone is a single base away; this may be a read error. V gene TRBV7-2 combines with J gene TRBJ2-7, with a possible D match to TRBD2 (6 bases). Germline lookup yields CDR1 SGHTA and CDR2 FQGNSA. There are 15 residues in the CDR3. V was shortened by 5 bases and J by 5 bases, with 19 bases between the two germline ends. The CDR3 loop is CASSPTLGSGHEQYF. The CDR3 coding sequence is TGTGCCAGCAGCCCCACCCTCGGGAGTGGCCACGAGCAGTACTTC.

This clonotype has only one observation. The J gene is TRBJ2-4, the V gene TRBV5-1; 9 nucleotides align to TRBD2. Judging by the DNA end, TRBJ2-7 fits better; the J call may be wrong. CDR1 and CDR2 (germline): SGHRS, YFSETQ. The CDR3 is made up of 16 amino acids. The CDR3 sequence: CASSLNGGRAGYEQYF. The DNA for the CDR3 is TGCGCCAGCAGCTTGAATGGCGGGAGGGCCGGGTACGAGCAGTACTTC.

The V call is TRBV28, the J call TRBJ2-3; 8 nucleotides match TRBD2. The V gene's germline CDR1 is MDHEN and CDR2 SYDVKM. V trimming: 3 bases; J trimming: 2 bases; junction bases outside the gene matches: 16. The CDR3 spans 19 residues. CDR3 bases: TGTGCCAGCAGTTTTATCACCGCGGGAGGCCCGATTGTCACAGATACGCAGTATTTT. This sequence encodes CASSFITAGGPIVTDTQYF. Filled out from reference TRBV28 and TRBJ2-3, the complete variable domain reads DVKVTQSSRYLVKRTGEKVFLECVQDMDHENMFWYRQDPGLGLRLIYFSYDVKMKEKGDIPEGYSVSREKKERFSLILESASTNQTSMYLCASSFITAGGPIVTDTQYFGPGTRLTVL.